The present T cell receptor (beta chain) was sequenced within a study of T cell responses to AZD1222 COVID-19 vaccine. Study-wide points: In all cases, repertoires were sampled only after the peak T cell response. Increases in Spike-specific TCR breadth and depth were seen after two AZD1222 doses. The span of vaccine-associated CD4 TCRs extended across spike, with dominance at 160-218 and 743-854.

CDR1 is SEHNR and CDR2 is FQNEAQ in the germline V gene (reference sequence). V was cut by 1 base and J by 7 bases, with 16 bases left in between. This CDR3 is built from 15 residues. Clones were sequenced by immunoSEQ multiplex PCR, and TCRdb holds only the in-frame ones, with some missing. This sample has more than 85,000 clones, with about nine tenths found just once. A word on this clone: Its cognate antigen is unknown.

The receptor was isolated from an adult in good health. This sample comprised peripheral blood, obtained on day 0 of AZD1222 vaccination. The chain has TRBV7-9 and TRBJ1-1; D gene ambiguous. CDR3 sequence reads: CASSLEARGRDEAFF. The CDR3 coding sequence is TGTGCCAGCAGCTTAGAGGCCCGAGGCCGCGATGAAGCTTTCTTT.